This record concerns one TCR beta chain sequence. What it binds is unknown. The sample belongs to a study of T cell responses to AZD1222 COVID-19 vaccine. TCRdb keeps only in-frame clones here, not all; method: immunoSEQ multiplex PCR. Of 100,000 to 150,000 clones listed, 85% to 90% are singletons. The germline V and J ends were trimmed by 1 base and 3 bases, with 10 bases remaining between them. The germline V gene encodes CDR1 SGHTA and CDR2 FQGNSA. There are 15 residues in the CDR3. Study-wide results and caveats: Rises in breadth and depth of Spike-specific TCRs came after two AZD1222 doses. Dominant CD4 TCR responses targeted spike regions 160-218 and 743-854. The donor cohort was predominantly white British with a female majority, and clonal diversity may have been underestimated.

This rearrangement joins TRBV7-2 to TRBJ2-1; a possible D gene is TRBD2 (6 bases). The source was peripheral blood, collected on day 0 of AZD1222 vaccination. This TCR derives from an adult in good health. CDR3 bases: TGTGCCAGCAGCTTAGGCGGGATGAGCTACAATGAGCAGTTCTTC. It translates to CASSLGGMSYNEQFF. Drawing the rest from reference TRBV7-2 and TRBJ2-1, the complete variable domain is GAGVSQSPSNKVTEKGKDVELRCDPISGHTALYWYRQSLGQGLEFLIYFQGNSAPDKSGLPSDRFSAERTGGSVSTLTIQRTQQEDSAVYLCASSLGGMSYNEQFFGPGTRLTVL.